This T cell receptor beta chain was sequenced in a study of CXCR3-negative and CXCR3-positive naive CD8 T cells. The method, 5' RACE with UMI labels, was used to prepare the TRB cDNA libraries. From the 5' RACE reads, TCRdb lists one entry per CDR3 protein and no DNA. The sample totals 84,000 or so distinct CDR3 sequences. The CDR3 has 13 amino acids. Sequencing was performed on naive CXCR3- CD8+ T cells from blood. The subset here: CD45RO-CCR7+CD27+CD95- naive CD8+ T cells lacking CXCR3 (TNR3-). The chain recombines TRBV12-3 or TRBV12-4 with TRBJ2-7. This receptor was identified in a human donor in good health. Some clones in this sample may be carry-over from other donors' samples. The CDR3 region is CASSFILTTEQYF.